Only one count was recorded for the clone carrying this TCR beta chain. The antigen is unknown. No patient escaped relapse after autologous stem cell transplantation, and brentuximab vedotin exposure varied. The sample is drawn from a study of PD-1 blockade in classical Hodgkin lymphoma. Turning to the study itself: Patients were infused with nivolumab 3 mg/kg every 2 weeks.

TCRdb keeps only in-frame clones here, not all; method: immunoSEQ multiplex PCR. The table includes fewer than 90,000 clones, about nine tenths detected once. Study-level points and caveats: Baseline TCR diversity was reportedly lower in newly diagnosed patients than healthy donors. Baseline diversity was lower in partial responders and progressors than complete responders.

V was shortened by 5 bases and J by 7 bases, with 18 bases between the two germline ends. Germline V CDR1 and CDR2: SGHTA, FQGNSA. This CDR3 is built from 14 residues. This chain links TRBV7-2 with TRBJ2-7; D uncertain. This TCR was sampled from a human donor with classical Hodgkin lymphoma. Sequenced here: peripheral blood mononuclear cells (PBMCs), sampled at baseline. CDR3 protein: CASSLAGRPSEQYF. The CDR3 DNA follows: TGTGCCAGCAGCCTCGCTGGGCGGCCATCTGAGCAGTACTTC.